The 18 T cell receptor beta chains below come from one sample, sequenced in a study of patients and donors after allogeneic stem cell transplantation (TCRdb year 2020). Libraries were prepared through RT-PCR. The sequencer was a NextSeq 550. The public reads were reanalyzed by TCRdb: fastp trimming at Q25, MiXCR alignment, in-frame beta chains only. One record per CDR3 amino acid sequence lists the most common genes and DNA. Counted in this sample were 100,000 to 120,000 distinct CDR3 sequences; about a third of them appeared once. Jointly, the top ten make up more than 25% of the sample. The sequenced sample was blood, either unsorted or a sorted T cell fraction (not recorded which). Source of these receptors: a human donor who was either an allogeneic HSCT recipient or a stem cell or donor lymphocyte infusion donor (not recorded which). It is not recorded whose cells these are; they may come from a transplant donor.

This clonotype was seen only a few times. The chain couples TRBV4-1 to TRBJ2-1, with D possibly matching TRBD2 (6 bases). This CDR3 region has 12 residues. The germline V gene has CDR1 MGHRA and CDR2 YSYEKL. Trimming stripped 0 bases from V and 9 bases from J, with 6 bases between. CDR3 sequence (DNA): TGCGCCAGCAGCCAAGAGGGGGGTGAGCAGTTCTTC. As protein: CASSQEGGEQFF.

This clonotype was detected many times. The chain uses TRBV6-5 and TRBJ1-5, with a weak D call TRBD1 (5 bases). CDR1 and CDR2 (germline): MNHEY, SVGAGI. The CDR3 spans 16 residues. V gave up 6 bases and J gave up 0 bases, with 15 bases separating them. This CDR3 reads CASSQRGGISNQPQHF. The CDR3 nucleotides read TGTGCCAGCAGCCAACGGGGGGGGATTAGCAATCAGCCCCAGCATTTT.

Only a few counts were recorded for this clonotype. The chain has TRBV5-6 and TRBJ2-7; perhaps TRBD2 as D (6 bases). V was cut by 2 bases and J by 2 bases, with 17 bases left in between. CDR3 length: 16 residues. Germline values: CDR1 SGHDT, CDR2 YYEEEE. The CDR3 protein is CASSFSGVKLPYEQYF. CDR3 nucleotide sequence: TGTGCCAGCAGCTTTTCGGGGGTCAAGCTCCCCTACGAGCAGTACTTC.

This clonotype was seen only a few times. This rearrangement joins TRBV27 to TRBJ2-3; 9 bases are shared with TRBD2. Germline CDR1 and CDR2: MNHEY and SMNVEV (reference sequence). The length of the CDR3 is 15 residues. The trim removed 3 bases at V and 6 bases at J, leaving 7 bases unmatched. The CDR3 bases are TGTGCCAGCAGTTTGATAGCGGGAGTGTTTGATACGCAGTATTTT. Translating gives CASSLIAGVFDTQYF.

At least ten counts were recorded for this clonotype. The chain combines TRBV7-9 with TRBJ1-2; the D is unclear. CDR3 length equals 14 residues. V was pared by 2 bases and J by 4 bases, with 11 bases between. CDR1 is SEHNR and CDR2 is FQNEAQ in the germline V gene (reference sequence). The CDR3 reads CASSLLGYGYGYTF. DNA for the CDR3: TGTGCCAGCAGCTTATTAGGGTATGGCTATGGCTACACCTTC.

This chain links TRBV6-2 or TRBV6-3 with TRBJ1-1; perhaps TRBD1 as D (5 bases). This CDR3 is built from 15 residues. V lost 5 bases and J 4 bases, leaving 17 bases between the germline ends. Germline V gene sequence: CDR1 MNHEY, CDR2 SVGEGT. CDR3 sequence reads: CASSNQQAFGTEAFF. CDR3 nucleotide sequence: TGTGCCAGCAGTAACCAACAGGCGTTCGGCACTGAAGCTTTCTTT.

In its sample, this clonotype was seen once. The chain carries TRBV4-2 and TRBJ2-2; 11 nucleotides align to TRBD2. The V and J ends lost 7 bases and 8 bases, in that order; junction bases with no gene match: 6. The CDR3 consists of 14 residues. Germline CDR1 reads LGHNA; CDR2 reads YNFKEQ. CDR3 in DNA: TGTGCCAGCATGGCCCTAGCGGGAGGAGGGGAGCTGTTTTTT. Translated, it gives CASMALAGGGELFF.

The chain joins TRBV20-1 to TRBJ2-1; TRBD2 agrees at 13 bases. Looked up from germline, CDR1 is DFQATT and CDR2 is SNEGSKA (reference sequence). V trimming: 4 bases; J trimming: 5 bases; junction bases outside the gene matches: 5. The CDR3 covers 15 residues. CDR3 bases: TGCAGTGCTAAGACTAGCGGGAGGTTCCACAATGAGCAGTTCTTC. Its translation is CSAKTSGRFHNEQFF.

This clonotype was observed many times. The chain recombines TRBV29-1 with TRBJ2-3; D unresolved. In germline, CDR1 is SQVTM, CDR2 ANQGSEA. V shed 7 bases and J shed 5 bases, with 10 bases lying between them. The CDR3 is 11 amino acids. CDR3: CSAERLDTQYF. The DNA of the CDR3 is TGCAGCGCTGAGCGATTAGATACGCAGTATTTT.

This clonotype was observed at least ten times. The genes are TRBV3-1 and TRBJ1-2, with 7 bases matching TRBD1. Germline assignment: CDR1 LGHDT and CDR2 YNNKEL (reference sequence). The junction had 2 bases not matched to a gene; V was cut back by 4 bases and J by 3 bases. The CDR3 spans 13 residues. This CDR3 reads CASSRQGDYGYTF. In DNA form, the CDR3 reads TGTGCCAGCAGCCGACAGGGCGACTATGGCTACACCTTC.

This clonotype was recorded a few times. The CDR3 bases are TGTGCCAGCAGCTTAGAATGGACGAGCGAGCAGTACTTC. Its translation: CASSLEWTSEQYF. The rearrangement uses TRBV7-9 and TRBJ2-7; D gene unclear. Looked up from germline, CDR1 is SEHNR and CDR2 is FQNEAQ (reference sequence). With 1 base removed from V and 6 bases from J, the gap between germline ends came to 10 bases. There are 13 residues in the CDR3.

The chain links TRBV7-2 to TRBJ2-2; D not certain. Trimming removed 6 bases at V and 0 bases at J, with 11 bases between. CDR3 length: 15 residues. CDR1 and CDR2 (germline): SGHTA, FQGNSA. The CDR3 here is CASRIGLPNTGELFF. The DNA of the CDR3 is TGTGCCAGCAGAATAGGGCTACCGAACACCGGGGAGCTGTTTTTT.

This chain uses TRBV15 with TRBJ1-5, with 8 bases matching TRBD1. J was trimmed by 1 base and V by 2 bases; bases with no gene match: 7. Germline loops: CDR1 LNHNV, CDR2 YYDKDF (reference sequence). This CDR3 has 17 amino acids. The CDR3 DNA reads TGTGCCACCAGCAGATACCGGACAGGGACAAGCAATCAGCCCCAGCATTTT. Protein product: CATSRYRTGTSNQPQHF.

This clonotype has more than one count but fewer than ten. The CDR3 nucleotides are TGCAGTGCTAGTGGGCGGGGCGGTCCTTACGAGCAGTACTTC. This translates into CSASGRGGPYEQYF. This chain uses TRBV20-1 with TRBJ2-7; D may be TRBD2 (6 bases). The CDR3 has 14 residues. Germline CDR1 DFQATT, CDR2 SNEGSKA (reference sequence). Trimming removed 3 bases from V and 4 bases from J, with 16 bases in between.

This clonotype was found a few times. This chain uses TRBV7-6 with TRBJ2-3; D remains unclear. The CDR3 runs 12 residues. Germline V gene data show CDR1 as SGHVS and CDR2 as FNYEAQ. Deletions cut 4 bases from V and 4 bases from J, with 6 bases between. The CDR3: CASSSVPDTQYF. In nucleotides, the CDR3 is TGTGCCAGCAGCTCCGTACCAGATACGCAGTATTTT.

This clonotype was seen a few times. This chain connects TRBV7-2 to TRBJ1-5; D is perhaps TRBD1 (5 bases). This CDR3 is 14 amino acids long. Germline V CDR1 and CDR2: SGHTA, FQGNSA. V lost 1 base and J 6 bases, leaving 10 bases between the germline ends. The chain's CDR3 is CASSLERGLQPQHF. CDR3 bases: TGTGCCAGCAGCTTAGAGAGGGGACTTCAGCCCCAGCATTTT.

This chain uses TRBV6-5 with TRBJ2-4, with D possibly being TRBD2 (6 bases). The CDR3 runs to 15 residues. With 2 bases removed from V and 1 base from J, the gap between germline ends came to 9 bases. Germline-derived CDR1 and CDR2 are MNHEY and SVGAGI. CDR3: CASSYAGSAKNIQYF. The CDR3 DNA follows: TGTGCCAGCAGTTACGCGGGGTCGGCCAAAAACATTCAGTACTTC.

The rearrangement links TRBV5-4 to TRBJ2-1; 9 nucleotides match TRBD2. V trimming: 0 bases; J trimming: 10 bases; junction bases outside the gene matches: 8. Germline V gene sequence: CDR1 SGHNT, CDR2 YYREEE (reference sequence). There are 15 residues in the CDR3. This CDR3 reads CASSLGPSGTQEQFF. DNA of the CDR3: TGTGCCAGCAGCTTGGGGCCTAGCGGGACACAAGAGCAGTTCTTC.